This TCR beta chain appears in the sequencing data of a study of blood T cell repertoires in COVID-19. Overall study: T cells, B-cell-depleted T cells, or PBMCs supplied cDNA or gDNA.

Seattle cases were enrolled at active infection and followed longitudinally. The CDR3 is made up of 20 amino acids. Losses at the gene ends were 0 bases for V and 3 bases for J; bases not matched to a gene: 13. CDR1 is LGHNA, CDR2 YNFKEQ, per germline. Profiled with immunoSEQ multiplex PCR; TCRdb holds only in-frame clones, not every one. The data contain a few hundred thousand clones, around 81% of them singletons. Input material: peripheral blood. The genes are TRBV4-2 and TRBJ1-4, with 10 positions matching TRBD1. The clonotype originates from a person aged 65 to 79 with COVID-19, enrolled during active disease. CDR3 DNA sequence: TGTGCCAGCAGCCAAGAACATGGGACAGGGGTTCTCGGGGCTAATGAAAAACTGTTTTTT. Amino acid sequence: CASSQEHGTGVLGANEKLFF.